This T cell receptor (beta chain) was profiled in a study of graft-versus-host responses after intestinal transplantation. Study context: Anti-thymocyte globulin induction preceded around 3 years of tacrolimus and steroid maintenance in all recipients. General observations from the study: In patients with graft-donor T cell macrochimerism, allograft graft-versus-host to host-versus-graft clonal ratios were high.

This clone has a single count. Its antigen is unknown. Trimming left V 7 bases short and J 7 bases short, with 11 bases between. This CDR3 region has 11 residues. Germline V gene data show CDR1 as MNHEY and CDR2 as SMNVEV (reference sequence). The method was immunoSEQ multiplex PCR; TCRdb's version includes in-frame clones alone and lacks a portion of them. The sample shows roughly 18,000 clones, around 95% of them seen only once. The TCR comes from a human patient who received an intestinal transplant, so some T cells may come from the graft donor. This rearrangement joins TRBV27 to TRBJ2-7, with D tentatively TRBD2 (6 bases). This material consisted of PBMCs, taken 23 days after intestinal transplant. The CDR3 loop reads CASIGGVEQYF. CDR3 nucleotide sequence: TGTGCCAGCATCGGGGGAGTGGAGCAGTACTTC.